Following are 20 T cell receptor beta chains from one sample sequenced in a study of beta chain features in type 1 diabetes. Overall study results and limits: Moderate but significant shortening of TCRB CDR3s was recorded in all four CD4+ subsets from Type 1 diabetes patients.

The sequenced template was cDNA made from the entire isolated RNA. TCRdb's copy holds only in-frame clones and misses some; the assay was immunoSEQ multiplex PCR. The sample gives 150,000 or so clones, 8% to 9.5% of which show up once; around 0.56% is in the top ten. These receptors lack a known antigen. Material for sequencing was central memory CD4+ T cells from blood. The source of these receptors is a woman younger than 35 with type 1 diabetes.

This clone showed up just a few times. The J gene is TRBJ2-5, the V gene TRBV5-6, with TRBD2 matching over 8 bases. With V trimmed by 2 bases and J by 5 bases, 5 bases remained unmatched. The germline CDR1 and CDR2 sequences are SGHDT and YYEEEE. There are 14 residues in the CDR3. This CDR3 is CASSFAGGAETQYF. DNA for the CDR3: TGTGCCAGCAGCTTTGCCGGGGGGGCCGAGACCCAGTACTTC.

This clone has a handful of counts. Here the CDR3 reads CASRAGGYFYGYTF. The CDR3 bases are TGTGCCAGCAGGGCAGGGGGCTACTTCTATGGCTACACCTTC. This sequence joins TRBV28 and TRBJ1-2, with 8 bases aligning to TRBD1. The CDR3 totals 14 residues. After removal of 6 bases from V and 4 bases from J, the junction contained 7 bases not matched to a gene. Germline assignment: CDR1 MDHEN and CDR2 SYDVKM.

This clone was seen a handful of times. The gene calls are TRBV7-9 and TRBJ1-4; a possible D gene is TRBD1 (5 bases). The germline V and J ends were trimmed by 7 bases and 1 base, with 13 bases remaining between them. This CDR3 spans 15 amino acids. Germline loops: CDR1 SEHNR, CDR2 FQNEAQ (reference sequence). The CDR3 is CASTQAQETNEKLFF. CDR3 coding DNA: TGTGCCAGCACTCAAGCACAGGAAACTAATGAAAAACTGTTTTTT.

The rearrangement uses TRBV7-2 and TRBJ2-7; D remains ambiguous. The CDR3 runs 13 residues. Germline lookup yields CDR1 SGHTA and CDR2 FQGNSA. Trimming stripped 3 bases from V and 0 bases from J, with 6 bases between. The CDR3 is CASSLSSSYEQYF. The CDR3, as DNA: TGTGCCAGCAGCTTGAGTAGCTCCTACGAGCAGTACTTC.

The V call is TRBV7-2, the J call TRBJ2-5, with 10 bases lining up with TRBD2. V gave up 3 bases and J gave up 5 bases; unmatched junction bases: 15. The CDR3 is 18 amino acids. The V gene's germline CDR1 is SGHTA and CDR2 FQGNSA. The CDR3 protein is CASSLGTPGLARMETQYF. Written as DNA, the CDR3 is TGTGCCAGCAGCTTGGGTACCCCGGGACTAGCGAGGATGGAGACCCAGTACTTC.

The chain uses TRBV10-3 and TRBJ2-7, with 11 bases aligning to TRBD2. The V and J ends lost 10 bases and 6 bases, in that order; junction bases with no gene match: 14. Germline V CDR1 and CDR2: ENHRY, SYGVKD. The CDR3 totals 15 residues. CDR3 bases: TGTGCCAGCACCGAAGGACTAGCGGGTCCGCGCGAGCAGTACTTC. Its translation: CASTEGLAGPREQYF.

This clone was seen more than once but under ten times. One junction end does not reproduce the germline sequence, and a read error may be involved. The chain has TRBV28 and TRBJ2-7, with D uncertain. CDR3 size: 11 residues. Per germline, CDR1 MDHEN and CDR2 SYDVKM. This CDR3 reads CASSPSHEQYF. The CDR3 DNA is TGTGCCAGCAGTCCCTCCCACGAGCAGTACTTC.

This clone turned up a few times. J is TRBJ2-3 and V is TRBV9; D might be TRBD2 (5 bases). Germline CDR1 SGDLS, CDR2 YYNGEE. Trimming removed 7 bases at V and 2 bases at J, with 14 bases between. There are 14 residues in the CDR3. CDR3 region: CASAPRGFTDTQYF. The CDR3 DNA is TGTGCCAGCGCACCGAGAGGGTTCACAGATACGCAGTATTTT.

The CDR3 coding sequence is TGTGCCAGCAGTGCGCGGAGCGGGGGGGTGTCAGATACGCAGTATTTT. Its translation: CASSARSGGVSDTQYF. The rearrangement links TRBV6-1 to TRBJ2-3; 10 positions match TRBD2. This CDR3 is 16 amino acids long. The germline CDR1 and CDR2 sequences are MNHNS and SASEGT. The V and J ends lost 4 bases and 4 bases, in that order; junction bases with no gene match: 8.

This clone was seen many times. The chain carries TRBV5-1 and TRBJ2-1, with 10 bases identical to TRBD2. CDR1 and CDR2 from the germline V gene are SGHRS and YFSETQ. The ends lost 4 bases at V and 6 bases at J; junction bases unmatched: 7. CDR3 size: 15 residues. The CDR3 nucleotides are TGCGCCAGCAGCCCGCTAGCGGGAGTCCTCAATGAGCAGTTCTTC. Protein product: CASSPLAGVLNEQFF.

The V and J genes are TRBV20-1 and TRBJ2-1; tentatively, D is TRBD2 (6 bases). Germline V gives CDR1 DFQATT, CDR2 SNEGSKA (reference sequence). This CDR3 contains 11 residues. V lost 7 bases to trimming and J lost 5 bases, with 9 bases between them. The CDR3 protein is CSGGLHNEQFF. The CDR3 region has the DNA TGCAGTGGGGGACTCCACAATGAGCAGTTCTTC.

This sequence joins TRBV30 and TRBJ1-1; tentatively, D is TRBD1 (5 bases). Germline V gene lookup returns CDR1 GTSNPN and CDR2 SVGIG (reference sequence). This CDR3 spans 16 amino acids. V was pared by 2 bases and J by 1 base, with 17 bases between. The CDR3: CAWSPGGEGWNTEAFF. CDR3 DNA sequence: TGTGCCTGGAGTCCCGGGGGAGAAGGTTGGAACACTGAAGCTTTCTTT.

This clone was detected many times. Within the sample, other DNA sequences also encode this same CDR3. The gene calls are TRBV5-1 and TRBJ2-2; no firm D call. V lost 0 bases and J lost 0, with 6 bases in between. Germline V gene sequence: CDR1 SGHRS, CDR2 YFSETQ. This CDR3 spans 15 amino acids. The CDR3 region is CASSLGQTNTGELFF. Written as DNA, the CDR3 is TGCGCCAGCAGCTTGGGGCAGACGAACACCGGGGAGCTGTTTTTT.

The chain recombines TRBV9 with TRBJ2-1; possibly TRBD1 for D (7 bases). The length of the CDR3 is 14 residues. V was clipped by 6 bases and J by 3 bases, with 13 bases between them. Germline values: CDR1 SGDLS, CDR2 YYNGEE. CDR3 nucleotide sequence: TGTGCCAGCAAGGGGGCGGGGATCTACAATGAGCAGTTCTTC. It encodes CASKGAGIYNEQFF.

The chain employs TRBV27 and TRBJ2-7; 9 nucleotides agree with TRBD2. CDR1 is MNHEY and CDR2 is SMNVEV in the germline V gene (reference sequence). The CDR3 sequence is 15 residues long. V was pared by 5 bases and J by 0 bases, with 5 bases of the junction left unmatched. CDR3 in amino acids: CASSARLAASYEQYF. CDR3 nucleotide sequence: TGTGCCAGCAGTGCCCGACTAGCGGCCTCCTACGAGCAGTACTTC.

The chain links TRBV7-8 to TRBJ2-2; 8 positions agree with TRBD2. CDR3 length: 16 residues. The V and J ends lost 0 bases and 4 bases, in that order; junction bases with no gene match: 4. Germline values: CDR1 SGHVS, CDR2 FQNEAQ. The CDR3 DNA sequence: TGTGCCAGCAGCTTAGCGCAGCGGGAGCCCACCGGGGAGCTGTTTTTT. Encoded protein: CASSLAQREPTGELFF.

This clone was counted between two and nine times. This chain connects TRBV7-3 to TRBJ2-5; 9 bases agree with TRBD1. With V trimmed by 5 bases and J by 4 bases, 8 bases remained unmatched. Germline values: CDR1 SGHTA, CDR2 FQGTGA. CDR3 length: 15 residues. The CDR3: CASSISGTGTETQYF. The CDR3 bases are TGTGCCAGCAGCATTAGTGGGACAGGGACAGAGACCCAGTACTTC.

This clone was detected only a few times. This chain joins TRBV7-6 and TRBJ2-5; D not resolved. Between the trimmed V and J ends, which lost 5 bases and 1 base, there was a span of 8 bases. CDR1 SGHVS and CDR2 FNYEAQ come from the germline V gene. CDR3 length: 13 amino acids. The CDR3 loop is CASSAHSQETQYF. The CDR3 DNA reads TGTGCCAGCAGCGCGCACAGCCAAGAGACCCAGTACTTC.

This chain connects TRBV20-1 to TRBJ2-7; perhaps TRBD1 as D (6 bases). Trimming shortened V by 3 bases and J by 5 bases, and 8 bases separated the two germline ends. CDR3 size: 11 residues. Germline-derived CDR1 and CDR2 are DFQATT and SNEGSKA (reference sequence). In DNA, the CDR3 is TGCAGTGCTAGTCCAGGGGACGAGCAGTACTTC. Residues: CSASPGDEQYF.

The sample holds a few counts of this clone. The V and J genes are TRBV6-5 and TRBJ1-1; D not certain. V lost 6 bases and J lost 3, with 8 bases in between. Germline assignment: CDR1 MNHEY and CDR2 SVGAGI. The CDR3 runs to 12 residues. In nucleotides, the CDR3 is TGTGCCAGCAGGGTTGAGTACACTGAAGCTTTCTTT. Translated: CASRVEYTEAFF.